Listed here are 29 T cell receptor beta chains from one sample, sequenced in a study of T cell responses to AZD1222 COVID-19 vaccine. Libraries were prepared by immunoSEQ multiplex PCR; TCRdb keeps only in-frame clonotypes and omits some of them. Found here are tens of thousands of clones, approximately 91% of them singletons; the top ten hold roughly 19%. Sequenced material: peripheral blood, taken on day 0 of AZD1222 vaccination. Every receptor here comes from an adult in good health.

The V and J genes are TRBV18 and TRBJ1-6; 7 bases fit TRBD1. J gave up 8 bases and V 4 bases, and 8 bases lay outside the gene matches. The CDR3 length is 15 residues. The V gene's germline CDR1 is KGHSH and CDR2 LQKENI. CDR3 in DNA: TGTGCCAGCTCACTATCAACAGGGGTGGATTCACCCCTCCACTTT. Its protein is CASSLSTGVDSPLHF.

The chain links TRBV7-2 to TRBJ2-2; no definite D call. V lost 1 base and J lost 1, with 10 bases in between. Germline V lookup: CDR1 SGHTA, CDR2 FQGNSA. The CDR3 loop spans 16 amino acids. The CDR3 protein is CASSLDFSLNTGELFF. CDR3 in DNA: TGTGCCAGCAGCTTAGATTTTTCCTTGAACACCGGGGAGCTGTTTTTT.

CDR3 loop: CASGSGMTPYEQYF. In DNA, the CDR3 is TGTGCTAGTGGTTCGGGGATGACCCCCTACGAGCAGTACTTC. The chain links TRBV12-5 to TRBJ2-7; TRBD2 is a possible D gene (5 bases). The CDR3 spans 14 residues. V gave up 4 bases and J gave up 2 bases, with 12 bases separating them. CDR1 is LGHNT, CDR2 FRNRAP, per germline.

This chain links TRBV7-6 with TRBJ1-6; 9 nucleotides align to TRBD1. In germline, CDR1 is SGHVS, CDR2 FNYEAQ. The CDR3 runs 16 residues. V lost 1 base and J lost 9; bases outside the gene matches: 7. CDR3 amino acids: CASSLVGGTGLSPLHF. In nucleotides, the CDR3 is TGTGCCAGCAGCTTAGTGGGGGGGACAGGGCTTTCACCCCTCCACTTT.

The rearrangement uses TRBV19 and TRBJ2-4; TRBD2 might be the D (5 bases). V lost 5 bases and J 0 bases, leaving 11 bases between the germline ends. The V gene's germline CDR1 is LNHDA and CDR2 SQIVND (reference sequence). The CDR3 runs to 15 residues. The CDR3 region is CASSVSVLAKNIQYF. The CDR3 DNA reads TGTGCCAGTAGTGTTAGCGTACTAGCCAAAAACATTCAGTACTTC. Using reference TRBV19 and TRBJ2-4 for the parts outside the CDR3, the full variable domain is DGGITQSPKYLFRKEGQNVTLSCEQNLNHDAMYWYRQDPGQGLRLIYYSQIVNDFQKGDIAEGYSVSREKKESFPLTVTSAQKNPTAFYLCASSVSVLAKNIQYFGAGTRLSVL.

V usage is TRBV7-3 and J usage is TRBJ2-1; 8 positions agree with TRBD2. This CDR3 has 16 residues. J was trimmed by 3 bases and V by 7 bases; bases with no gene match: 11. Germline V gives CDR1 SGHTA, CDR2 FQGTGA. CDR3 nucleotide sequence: TGTGCCAGCACCCGGAAGGGACTAGGGAGCTACAATGAGCAGTTCTTC. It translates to CASTRKGLGSYNEQFF.

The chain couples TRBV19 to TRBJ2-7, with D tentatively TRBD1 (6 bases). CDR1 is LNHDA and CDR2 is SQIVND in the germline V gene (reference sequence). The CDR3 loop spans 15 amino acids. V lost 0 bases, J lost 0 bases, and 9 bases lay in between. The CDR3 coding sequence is TGTGCCAGTAGTATAGAGGGCAGGGGCTCCTACGAGCAGTACTTC. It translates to CASSIEGRGSYEQYF.

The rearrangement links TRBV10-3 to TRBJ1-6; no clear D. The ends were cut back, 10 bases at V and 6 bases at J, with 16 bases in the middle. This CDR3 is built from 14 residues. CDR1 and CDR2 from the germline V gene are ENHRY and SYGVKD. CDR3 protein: CATTWEGRNSPLHF. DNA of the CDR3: TGTGCCACCACCTGGGAGGGCCGTAATTCACCCCTCCACTTT.

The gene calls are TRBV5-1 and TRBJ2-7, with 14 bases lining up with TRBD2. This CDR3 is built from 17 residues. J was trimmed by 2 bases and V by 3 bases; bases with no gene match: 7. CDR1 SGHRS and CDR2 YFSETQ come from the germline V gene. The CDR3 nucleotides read TGCGCCAGCAGCTACCAGGGACTAGCGGGAGCTACCTACGAGCAGTACTTC. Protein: CASSYQGLAGATYEQYF.

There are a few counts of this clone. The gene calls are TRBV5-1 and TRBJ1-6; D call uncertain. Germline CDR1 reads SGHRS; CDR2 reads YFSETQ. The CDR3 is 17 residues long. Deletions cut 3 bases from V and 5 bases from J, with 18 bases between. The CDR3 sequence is CASSWGAAGFNNSPLHF. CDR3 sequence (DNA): TGCGCCAGCAGCTGGGGAGCAGCTGGCTTCAATAATTCACCCCTCCACTTT.

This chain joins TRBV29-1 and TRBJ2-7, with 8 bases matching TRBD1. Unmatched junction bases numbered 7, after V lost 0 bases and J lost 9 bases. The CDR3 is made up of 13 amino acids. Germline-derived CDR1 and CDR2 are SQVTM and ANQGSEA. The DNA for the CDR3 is TGCAGCGTTGAAGAGTCGAACAGGGGGGCGCAGTACTTC. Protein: CSVEESNRGAQYF.

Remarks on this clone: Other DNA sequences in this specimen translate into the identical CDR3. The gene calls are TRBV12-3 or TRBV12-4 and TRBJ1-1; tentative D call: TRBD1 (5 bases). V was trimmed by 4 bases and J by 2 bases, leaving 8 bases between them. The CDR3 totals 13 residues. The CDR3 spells CASSSTVNTEAFF. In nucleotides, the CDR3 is TGTGCCAGCAGTTCGACAGTTAACACTGAAGCTTTCTTT.

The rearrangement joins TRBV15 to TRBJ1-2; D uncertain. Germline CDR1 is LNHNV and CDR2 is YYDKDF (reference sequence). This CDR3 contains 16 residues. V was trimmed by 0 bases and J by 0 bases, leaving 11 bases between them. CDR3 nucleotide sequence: TGTGCCACCAGCAGAGAGGCGGCAGCGGCTAACTATGGCTACACCTTC. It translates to CATSREAAAANYGYTF.

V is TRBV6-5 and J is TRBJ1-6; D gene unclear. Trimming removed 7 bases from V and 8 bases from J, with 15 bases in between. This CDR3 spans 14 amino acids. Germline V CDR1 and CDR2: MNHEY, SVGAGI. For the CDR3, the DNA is TGTGCCAGCACATCGGATCAGAACTATTCACCCCTCCACTTT. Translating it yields CASTSDQNYSPLHF.

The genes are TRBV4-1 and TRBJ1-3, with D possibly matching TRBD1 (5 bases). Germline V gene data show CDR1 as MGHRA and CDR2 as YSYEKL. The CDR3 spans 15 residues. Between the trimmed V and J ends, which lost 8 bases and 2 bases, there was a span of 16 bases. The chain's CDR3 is CASSPTGTAGNTIYF. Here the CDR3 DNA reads TGCGCCAGCTCACCAACGGGGACGGCTGGAAACACCATATATTTT.

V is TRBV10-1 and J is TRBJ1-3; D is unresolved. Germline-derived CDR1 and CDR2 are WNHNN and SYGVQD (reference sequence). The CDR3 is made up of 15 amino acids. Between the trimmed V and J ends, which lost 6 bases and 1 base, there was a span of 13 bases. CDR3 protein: CASSTAVLSGNTIYF. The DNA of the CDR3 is TGCGCCAGCAGCACAGCCGTTCTATCTGGAAACACCATATATTTT.

This CDR3 reads CASSQGWTGAYNEQFF. CDR3 bases: TGCGCCAGCAGCCAAGGATGGACAGGAGCATACAATGAGCAGTTCTTC. This rearrangement joins TRBV4-1 to TRBJ2-1, with TRBD1 matching over 7 bases. In germline, CDR1 is MGHRA, CDR2 YSYEKL. Trimming took 1 base from V and 4 from J; bases not matched to a gene: 7. The CDR3 runs to 16 residues.

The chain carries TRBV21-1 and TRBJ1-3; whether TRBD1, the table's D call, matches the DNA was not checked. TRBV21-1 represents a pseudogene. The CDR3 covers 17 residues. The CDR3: CASSQRGQTLSGNTIYF. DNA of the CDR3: TGTGCCAGCAGCCAAAGGGGGCAGACGCTCTCTGGAAACACCATATATTTT.

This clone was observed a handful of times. CDR3 amino acids: CASSPEGTGGAIYEQYF. The CDR3 coding sequence is TGTGCCAGCAGCCCCGAAGGAACAGGGGGCGCGATCTACGAGCAGTACTTC. The rearrangement uses TRBV3-1 (or the pseudogene TRBV3-2) and TRBJ2-7, with 9 bases fitting TRBD1. V gave up 4 bases and J gave up 3 bases; unmatched junction bases: 13. Germline V gene sequence: CDR1 LGHDT, CDR2 YNNKEL (reference sequence). This CDR3 has 17 residues.

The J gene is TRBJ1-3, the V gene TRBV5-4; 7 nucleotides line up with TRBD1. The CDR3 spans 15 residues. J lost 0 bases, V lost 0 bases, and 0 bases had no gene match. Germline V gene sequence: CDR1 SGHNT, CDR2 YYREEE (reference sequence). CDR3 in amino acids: CASSLEGASGNTIYF. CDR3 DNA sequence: TGTGCCAGCAGCTTGGAGGGGGCCTCTGGAAACACCATATATTTT. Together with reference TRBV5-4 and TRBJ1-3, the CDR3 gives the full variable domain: ETGVTQSPTHLIKTRGQQVTLRCSSQSGHNTVSWYQQALGQGPQFIFQYYREEENGRGNFPPRFSGLQFPNYSSELNVNALELDDSALYLCASSLEGASGNTIYFGEGSWLTVV.

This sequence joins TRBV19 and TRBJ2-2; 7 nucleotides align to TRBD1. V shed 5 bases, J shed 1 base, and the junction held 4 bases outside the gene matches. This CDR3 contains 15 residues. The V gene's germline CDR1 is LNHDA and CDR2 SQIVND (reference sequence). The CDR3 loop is CASSLTGLNTGELFF. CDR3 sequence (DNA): TGTGCCAGTAGTCTGACAGGGTTGAACACCGGGGAGCTGTTTTTT.

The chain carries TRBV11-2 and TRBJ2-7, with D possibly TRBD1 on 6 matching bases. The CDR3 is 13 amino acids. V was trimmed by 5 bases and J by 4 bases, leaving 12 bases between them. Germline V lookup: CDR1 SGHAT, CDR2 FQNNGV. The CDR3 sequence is CASSNQGRYEQYF. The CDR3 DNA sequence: TGTGCCAGCAGCAACCAGGGGCGGTACGAGCAGTACTTC. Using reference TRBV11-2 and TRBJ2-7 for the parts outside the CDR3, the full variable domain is EAGVAQSPRYKIIEKRQSVAFWCNPISGHATLYWYQQILGQGPKLLIQFQNNGVVDDSQLPKDRFSAERLKGVDSTLKIQPAKLEDSAVYLCASSNQGRYEQYFGPGTRLTVT.

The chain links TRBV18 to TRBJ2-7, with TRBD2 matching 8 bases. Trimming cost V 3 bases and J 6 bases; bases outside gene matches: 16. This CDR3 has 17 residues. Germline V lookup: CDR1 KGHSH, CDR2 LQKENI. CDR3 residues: CASSPTDLAGGPTEQYF. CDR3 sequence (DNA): TGTGCCAGCTCACCGACTGACCTTGCGGGAGGCCCAACCGAGCAGTACTTC.

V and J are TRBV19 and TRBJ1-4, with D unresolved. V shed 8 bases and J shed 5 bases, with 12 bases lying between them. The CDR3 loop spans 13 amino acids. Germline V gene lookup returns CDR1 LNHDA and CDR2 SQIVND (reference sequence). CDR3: CASRGAPNEKLFF. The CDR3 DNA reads TGTGCCAGTCGAGGCGCTCCAAATGAAAAACTGTTTTTT.

Here the CDR3 DNA reads TGTGCCAGTAGTATCCCGGGACAGTACAATGAGCAGTTCTTC. Protein product: CASSIPGQYNEQFF. The J gene is TRBJ2-1, the V gene TRBV19; 7 nucleotides align to TRBD1. Germline V CDR1 and CDR2: LNHDA, SQIVND (reference sequence). The CDR3 has 14 amino acids. The V segment lost 3 bases and the J segment 4 bases; nucleotides outside the gene matches: 3. Variable domain in full (rest from reference TRBV19 and TRBJ2-1): DGGITQSPKYLFRKEGQNVTLSCEQNLNHDAMYWYRQDPGQGLRLIYYSQIVNDFQKGDIAEGYSVSREKKESFPLTVTSAQKNPTAFYLCASSIPGQYNEQFFGPGTRLTVL.

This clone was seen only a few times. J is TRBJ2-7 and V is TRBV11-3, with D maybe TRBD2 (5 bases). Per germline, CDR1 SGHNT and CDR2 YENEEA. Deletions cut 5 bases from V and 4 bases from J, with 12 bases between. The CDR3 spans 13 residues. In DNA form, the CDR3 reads TGTGCCAGCAGCCTCCACGAGGGATACGAGCAGTACTTC. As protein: CASSLHEGYEQYF.

The CDR3, as DNA: TGTGCCAGCAGCCCTGGGAGTCCCGCGAACACCGGGGAGCTGTTTTTT. It codes for CASSPGSPANTGELFF. This rearrangement joins TRBV11-2 to TRBJ2-2, with a possible D match to TRBD2 (5 bases). V was shortened by 5 bases and J by 0 bases, with 13 bases between the two germline ends. This CDR3 spans 16 amino acids. Looked up from germline, CDR1 is SGHAT and CDR2 is FQNNGV.

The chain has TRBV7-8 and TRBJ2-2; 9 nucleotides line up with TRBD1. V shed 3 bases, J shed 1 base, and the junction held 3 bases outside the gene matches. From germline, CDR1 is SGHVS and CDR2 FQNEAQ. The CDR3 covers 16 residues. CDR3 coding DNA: TGTGCCAGCAGCTTTGGACAGGGGAGGAACACCGGGGAGCTGTTTTTT. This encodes CASSFGQGRNTGELFF.

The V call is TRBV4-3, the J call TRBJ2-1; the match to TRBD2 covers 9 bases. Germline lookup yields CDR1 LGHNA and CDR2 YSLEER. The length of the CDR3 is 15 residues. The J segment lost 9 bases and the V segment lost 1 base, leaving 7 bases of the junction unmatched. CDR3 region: CASSQASGGRGEQFF. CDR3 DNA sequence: TGCGCCAGCAGCCAAGCGAGCGGGGGGCGGGGTGAGCAGTTCTTC.